The 2 T cell receptor beta chains presented below share a single source sample, sequenced in a study of blood T cell repertoires in COVID-19. Libraries were prepared by immunoSEQ multiplex PCR; TCRdb keeps only in-frame clonotypes and omits some of them. The sample has 280,000 or so clones; more than 70% are singletons. The sequencing input was peripheral blood. These receptors were obtained from a woman aged 25 to 39 who had recovered from COVID-19.

V is TRBV3-1 (or the pseudogene TRBV3-2) and J is TRBJ1-1; 9 bases fit TRBD1. Germline V gene lookup returns CDR1 LGHDT and CDR2 YNNKEL (reference sequence). The CDR3 runs to 15 residues. The junction had 6 bases not matched to a gene; V was cut back by 4 bases and J by 3 bases. Here the CDR3 DNA reads TGTGCCAGCAGCCCCCGGACAGGGGCGTACACTGAAGCTTTCTTT. It yields the protein CASSPRTGAYTEAFF.

The chain employs TRBV29-1 and TRBJ1-1; perhaps TRBD1 as D (5 bases). V lost 3 bases, J lost 9 bases, and 11 bases lay in between. Germline V gene lookup returns CDR1 SQVTM and CDR2 ANQGSEA. CDR3 length: 11 amino acids. The CDR3 DNA follows: TGCAGCGTTGAGGAGACAGAAAAAGCTTTCTTT. This gives the protein CSVEETEKAFF.